This is a list of T cell receptor beta chains from one sample in a study of blood T cell repertoires in COVID-19. Using immunoSEQ multiplex PCR, the repertoire was profiled, and TCRdb retains in-frame clones only, with some absent. The data hold around 150,000 clones, with around 88% observed a single time. Sequences were obtained from peripheral blood. These receptors were taken from a human donor in a cohort sampled during active COVID-19. Each CDR3 is given with its conserved first and last residue. A D gene is named only where the DNA matches it firmly. Some rows mark clone size as missing; the rest say once, few, many or name a class of expanded clone.

j_call | clone_size | d_call | v_call | cdr3_aa | cdr3_nt
TRBJ2-1 | few | NA | TRBV25-1 | CASSEKPTTDGQFF | TGTGCCAGCAGTGAAAAACCTACTACCGACGGGCAGTTCTTC
TRBJ1-5 | few | NA | TRBV7-8 | CASSFLGQQNQPQHF | TGTGCCAGCAGCTTTCTTGGACAGCAGAATCAGCCCCAGCATTTT
TRBJ1-4 | NA | NA | TRBV4-1 | CASSQERAPNEKLFF | TGCGCCAGCAGCCAAGAGAGGGCGCCTAATGAAAAACTGTTTTTT
TRBJ2-3 | NA | NA | TRBV6-4 | CASRFPGTDTQYF | TGTGCCAGCAGATTTCCCGGCACAGATACGCAGTATTTT
TRBJ2-3 | NA | NA | TRBV7-9 | CASSPGWTGTDTQYF | TGTGCCAGCAGCCCAGGATGGACAGGCACAGATACGCAGTATTTT
TRBJ1-6 | NA | TRBD1 | TRBV28 | CASSLWAEGTDGLRRSPLHF | TGTGCCAGCAGTTTATGGGCAGAAGGGACAGACGGATTGAGGCGGTCACCCCTCCACTTT
TRBJ1-1 | NA | TRBD1 | TRBV9 | CASSTGQGVGHTEAFF | TGTGCCAGCAGCACCGGACAGGGAGTCGGCCACACTGAAGCTTTCTTT
TRBJ2-7 | few | NA | TRBV10-1 | CASSGSGYEQYF | TGCGCCAGCAGTGGGAGCGGCTACGAGCAGTACTTC
TRBJ1-1 | NA | NA | TRBV29-1 | CSADRGTEAFF | TGCAGCGCAGATCGAGGCACTGAAGCTTTCTTT
TRBJ1-6 | once | NA | TRBV6-6 | CASSYFAQDSPLHF | TGTGCCAGCAGTTACTTTGCACAAGATTCACCCCTCCACTTT
TRBJ1-5 | NA | NA | TRBV28 | CASSLSGSNQPQHF | TGTGCCAGCAGTTTGTCGGGGTCGAATCAGCCCCAGCATTTT
TRBJ2-7 | NA | TRBD2 | TRBV11-3 | CASSPTSGAYEQYF | TGTGCCAGCAGCCCGACTAGCGGGGCCTACGAGCAGTACTTC
TRBJ2-1 | NA | NA | TRBV30 | CAWRTEAPYNEQFF | TGTGCCTGGAGGACGGAGGCCCCCTACAATGAGCAGTTCTTC
TRBJ2-7 | once | NA | TRBV6-2/TRBV6-3 | CASSRDRGHEQYF | TGTGCCAGCAGTCGAGACAGAGGACACGAGCAGTACTTC
TRBJ2-2 | NA | TRBD2 | TRBV5-1 | CASIPGTSGGLITGELFF | TGCGCCAGCATTCCCGGGACTAGCGGGGGGCTTATCACCGGGGAGCTGTTTTTT
TRBJ1-1 | once | NA | TRBV5-4 | CASSRGNTEAFF | TGTGCCAGCAGCCGGGGGAACACTGAAGCTTTCTTT
TRBJ1-1 | NA | TRBD1 | TRBV7-8 | CASSRELRGRGTEAFF | TGTGCCAGCAGCCGAGAACTCAGGGGGCGCGGGACTGAAGCTTTCTTT
TRBJ2-3 | NA | NA | TRBV9 | CASSVGPGEDTQYF | TGTGCCAGCAGCGTAGGGCCAGGGGAAGATACGCAGTATTTT
TRBJ2-6 | NA | NA | TRBV30 | CAWALSGANVLTF | TGTGCCTGGGCCTTATCTGGGGCCAACGTCCTGACTTTC
TRBJ1-2 | NA | NA | TRBV12-3/TRBV12-4 | CASSLQVSGYTF | TGTGCCAGCAGTTTACAGGTCTCCGGCTACACCTTC
TRBJ1-5 | once | NA | TRBV7-9 | CASSATGSNQPQHF | TGTGCCAGCAGTGCGACAGGAAGCAATCAGCCCCAGCATTTT
TRBJ1-5 | once | TRBD1 | TRBV19 | CASTTTGTGWGQPQHF | TGTGCCAGTACTACTACAGGGACAGGGTGGGGTCAGCCCCAGCATTTT
TRBJ1-6 | NA | NA | TRBV21-1 | CASSKRRFRGANSPLHF | TGTGCCAGCAGCAAAAGGAGGTTTCGGGGGGCGAATTCACCCCTCCACTTT
TRBJ2-5 | NA | TRBD2 | TRBV6-6 | CASSSAGGETQYF | TGTGCCAGCAGCTCCGCGGGGGGAGAGACCCAGTACTTC
TRBJ1-1 | NA | NA | TRBV21-1 | CASSTKNLDRGRAFF | TGTGCCAGCAGCACCAAAAATTTGGACAGGGGCCGGGCTTTCTTT